A single sample is the source of the 25 T cell receptor beta chains below, sequenced in a study of blood T cells in healthy people across ages. A second about 6 to 12 cycle PCR used barcoded and J-beta primers. TCRdb used MiXCR to reprocess the 5' RACE reads, holding one entry per CDR3 protein. Of more than 500,000 distinct CDR3 sequences in the sample, about 27% were seen once. These records were also assigned to another study, of T cells of mothers and their children.

The sequencing input was blood. Receptor source: a boy younger than 10 in good health.

This clonotype showed up just a few times. Its ends do not fully match the called genes, so a read error is possible. The chain is built from TRBV18 and TRBJ2-3; 9 positions match TRBD2. Germline values: CDR1 KGHSH, CDR2 LQKENI. The CDR3 runs to 17 residues. The CDR3 DNA is TGCGCCAGCTCACCAGTGGCTAGCGGGATAGGCACAGATACGCAGTATTTT. Protein product: CASSPVASGIGTDTQYF.

This sequence joins TRBV4-3 and TRBJ2-5, with 9 bases matching TRBD2. Germline lookup yields CDR1 LGHNA and CDR2 YSLEER. V shed 2 bases and J 10 bases; nucleotides not matched to a gene: 20. The length of the CDR3 is 18 residues. The CDR3 sequence is CASSQWIAGDTRGVVQYF. In nucleotides, the CDR3 is TGCGCCAGCAGCCAATGGATAGCGGGAGACACCCGGGGGGTGGTCCAGTACTTC.

This clonotype was seen once. One end of the junction does not line up with germline, which may come from a read error. The rearrangement joins TRBV20-1 to TRBJ2-3; D unclear. The CDR3 covers 12 residues. The germline V gene encodes CDR1 DFQATT and CDR2 SNEGSKA (reference sequence). The CDR3 sequence: CSAGEESDTQYF. The CDR3 coding sequence is TGCAGTGCTGGAGAGGAGTCAGATACGCAGTATTTT.

The chain has TRBV7-6 and TRBJ2-1; D may be TRBD1 (6 bases). Germline CDR1 SGHVS, CDR2 FNYEAQ. V lost 0 bases and J 8 bases, leaving 11 bases between the germline ends. The CDR3 covers 14 residues. The CDR3 sequence is CASSLAIGGDEQFF. CDR3 bases: TGTGCCAGCAGCTTAGCGATTGGGGGCGATGAGCAGTTCTTC.

The chain carries TRBV5-1 and TRBJ1-1; the D is unclear. This CDR3 region has 14 residues. Germline-derived CDR1 and CDR2 are SGHRS and YFSETQ. Trimming left V 4 bases short and J 1 base short, with 11 bases between. CDR3 sequence reads: CASSQIGSNTEAFF. DNA of the CDR3: TGCGCCAGCAGCCAAATTGGGTCGAACACTGAAGCTTTCTTT.

This clonotype occurred a few times. The chain recombines TRBV20-1 with TRBJ2-7; D may be TRBD2 (6 bases). The CDR3 is 12 residues long. V lost 2 bases, J lost 2 bases, and 7 bases lay in between. Germline lookup yields CDR1 DFQATT and CDR2 SNEGSKA (reference sequence). The CDR3: CSARRLAYEQYF. CDR3 in DNA: TGCAGTGCTAGAAGACTAGCCTACGAGCAGTACTTC.

This clonotype has just a few counts. The gene calls are TRBV20-1 and TRBJ2-1; D gene ambiguous. The germline CDR1 and CDR2 sequences are DFQATT and SNEGSKA (reference sequence). Trimming cost V 1 base and J 0 bases, with 7 bases left between them. This CDR3 has 14 amino acids. DNA of the CDR3: TGCAGTGCTAGAGTCCCAGGCTCCTACAATGAGCAGTTCTTC. This codes for CSARVPGSYNEQFF.

The CDR3 region is CASSTGNTRNTEAFF. CDR3 nucleotides: TGTGCCAGCAGCACAGGGAACACTCGGAACACTGAAGCTTTCTTT. The chain has TRBV7-2 and TRBJ1-1; TRBD1 is a possible D gene (6 bases). CDR1 and CDR2 from the germline V gene are SGHTA and FQGNSA. This CDR3 has 15 residues. Trimming cost V 5 bases and J 1 base, with 14 bases left between them. Full variable domain (outside the CDR3, taken from reference TRBV7-2 and TRBJ1-1): GAGVSQSPSNKVTEKGKDVELRCDPISGHTALYWYRQSLGQGLEFLIYFQGNSAPDKSGLPSDRFSAERTGGSVSTLTIQRTQQEDSAVYLCASSTGNTRNTEAFFGQGTRLTVV.

This clonotype was seen only a few times. The chain is built from TRBV7-9 and TRBJ1-4, with 7 positions matching TRBD1. This CDR3 has 16 amino acids. With V trimmed by 1 base and J by 4 bases, 6 bases remained unmatched. CDR1 and CDR2 from the germline V gene are SEHNR and FQNEAQ (reference sequence). CDR3 sequence reads: CASSLGGQPDNEKLFF. The CDR3 bases are TGTGCCAGCAGCTTAGGGGGACAGCCCGATAATGAAAAACTGTTTTTT.

This chain connects TRBV19 to TRBJ2-5; D not certain. The CDR3 consists of 12 residues. Per germline, CDR1 LNHDA and CDR2 SQIVND (reference sequence). V was pared by 5 bases and J by 3 bases, with 7 bases between. CDR3 nucleotides: TGTGCCAGTAGTCACGTAGAAGAGACCCAGTACTTC. Amino acids: CASSHVEETQYF.

The chain links TRBV6-5 to TRBJ2-7; no definite D call. Per the germline V gene, CDR1 is MNHEY and CDR2 is SVGAGI. This CDR3 has 18 residues. Trimming left V 2 bases short and J 1 base short, with 21 bases between. CDR3 loop: CASSYGRFWTSTSYEQYF. CDR3 DNA sequence: TGTGCCAGCAGTTACGGAAGGTTCTGGACGTCGACTTCCTACGAGCAGTACTTC.

The V call is TRBV3-1, the J call TRBJ1-1; D is perhaps TRBD1 (6 bases). V lost 5 bases and J 3 bases, leaving 25 bases between the germline ends. The CDR3 totals 18 residues. Germline-derived CDR1 and CDR2 are LGHDT and YNNKEL (reference sequence). In nucleotides, the CDR3 is TGTGCCAGCAGCTCTAACTTCTTTCCTTGGGGGGCACACACTGAAGCTTTCTTT. The encoded protein is CASSSNFFPWGAHTEAFF.

This chain connects TRBV6-5 to TRBJ2-6, with a tentative D call TRBD1 (5 bases). The CDR3 sequence is 15 residues long. Between the trimmed V and J ends, which lost 6 bases and 0 bases, there was a span of 9 bases. CDR1 is MNHEY, CDR2 SVGAGI, per germline. The CDR3, as DNA: TGTGCCAGCAGGTACAGGACCTCTGGGGCCAACGTCCTGACTTTC. Protein sequence: CASRYRTSGANVLTF.

A few counts support this clonotype. The chain couples TRBV5-1 to TRBJ2-7; 9 nucleotides line up with TRBD1. With V trimmed by 5 bases and J by 0 bases, 6 bases remained unmatched. Looked up from germline, CDR1 is SGHRS and CDR2 is YFSETQ. CDR3 length equals 15 residues. In nucleotides, the CDR3 is TGCGCCAGCAGTTCCGGGACAGGGATCTCCTACGAGCAGTACTTC. It encodes CASSSGTGISYEQYF.

This clonotype occurred many times. This chain joins TRBV12-3 or TRBV12-4 and TRBJ2-1, with a weak D call TRBD1 (5 bases). V was trimmed by 6 bases and J by 0 bases, leaving 6 bases between them. This CDR3 is 13 amino acids long. The CDR3 nucleotides are TGTGCCAGCAGAAGGGGCTCCTACAATGAGCAGTTCTTC. It translates to CASRRGSYNEQFF.

V gene TRBV18 combines with J gene TRBJ2-5; D remains ambiguous. V lost 1 base, J lost 7 bases, and 16 bases lay in between. The germline gives CDR1 KGHSH, CDR2 LQKENI. This CDR3 spans 15 amino acids. In nucleotides, the CDR3 is TGTGCCAGCTCACCACGGACCGGAGAGGTGGGGACCCAGTACTTC. Residues: CASSPRTGEVGTQYF.

The chain uses TRBV10-2 and TRBJ1-2; 7 nucleotides agree with TRBD1. The V and J ends lost 6 bases and 3 bases, in that order; junction bases with no gene match: 4. Germline loops: CDR1 WSHSY, CDR2 SAAADI. The CDR3 length is 13 residues. This chain's CDR3 is CASREDRDYGYTF. The CDR3 DNA follows: TGCGCCAGCAGAGAAGACAGGGACTATGGCTACACCTTC.

This clonotype came up a few times. The genes are TRBV4-1 and TRBJ1-4; the D is unclear. This CDR3 contains 14 residues. The V gene lost 1 base and the J gene lost 8 bases, with 11 bases spanning the gap. Germline lookup yields CDR1 MGHRA and CDR2 YSYEKL. The CDR3 DNA sequence: TGCGCCAGCAGCCAAGTAAGGGAGACGGAAAAACTGTTTTTT. Translating gives CASSQVRETEKLFF.

This clonotype was detected many times. The chain links TRBV12-5 to TRBJ2-7; 11 nucleotides align to TRBD1. Germline V gene data show CDR1 as LGHNT and CDR2 as FRNRAP. V lost 4 bases and J lost 4; bases outside the gene matches: 9. CDR3 length equals 16 residues. As DNA, the CDR3 is TGTGCTAGTGGTTCCCCACCCGGGACAGGGGGGTACGAGCAGTACTTC. Its protein is CASGSPPGTGGYEQYF.

Comment on this clonotype: At one of its ends the junction is not consistent with the germline gene, which may arise from a read error. V gene TRBV5-6 combines with J gene TRBJ2-4; 10 bases fit TRBD1. Germline loops: CDR1 SGHDT, CDR2 YYEEEE. There are 17 residues in the CDR3. CDR3 loop: CASSTDRGHLAKSIQYF. The DNA for the CDR3 is TGTGCCAGCAGCACCGACAGGGGGCATCTAGCCAAAAGCATTCAGTACTTC.

V usage is TRBV28 and J usage is TRBJ1-2; 7 positions agree with TRBD1. Unmatched junction bases numbered 7, after V lost 2 bases and J lost 4 bases. The CDR3 totals 15 residues. Germline V gene lookup returns CDR1 MDHEN and CDR2 SYDVKM. CDR3 coding DNA: TGTGCCAGCAGTTTACTGGGACAGAGCGTCTATGGCTACACCTTC. Translated, it gives CASSLLGQSVYGYTF.

A few counts support this clonotype. A read error may account for a junction end that differs from germline. The V gene is TRBV7-6, the J gene TRBJ2-7; tentatively, D is TRBD2 (7 bases). CDR3 length: 14 residues. Germline loops: CDR1 SGHVS, CDR2 FNYEAQ. The CDR3 sequence: CACSTQRDNYEQYF. The CDR3 nucleotides are TGTGCCTGCAGCACCCAGCGGGACAACTACGAGCAGTACTTC.

This clonotype came up a few times. V gene TRBV7-2 combines with J gene TRBJ2-1, with D tentatively TRBD1 or TRBD2 (5 bases each). In germline, CDR1 is SGHTA, CDR2 FQGNSA. This CDR3 has 14 amino acids. V dropped 5 bases and J dropped 9 bases, with 17 bases sitting between them. In DNA form, the CDR3 reads TGTGCCAGCAGCCAGGGACGCCGAGGGACTGAGCAGTTCTTC. As protein: CASSQGRRGTEQFF.

This clonotype was counted only a few times. V gene TRBV6-2 or TRBV6-3 combines with J gene TRBJ1-1, with D possibly TRBD1 on 5 matching bases. In germline, CDR1 is MNHEY, CDR2 SVGEGT. V was clipped by 6 bases and J by 4 bases, with 12 bases between them. The CDR3 loop spans 13 amino acids. CDR3 in DNA: TGTGCCAGCAGGTACCAGGGTGGCACTGAAGCTTTCTTT. This sequence encodes CASRYQGGTEAFF.

This chain uses TRBV25-1 with TRBJ2-5; 9 bases line up with TRBD2. The germline gives CDR1 MGHDK, CDR2 SYGVNS. The CDR3 has 15 residues. V trimming: 3 bases; J trimming: 5 bases; junction bases outside the gene matches: 7. The CDR3 nucleotides are TGTGCCAGCAGTGAGGGGACTAGCATGGCGGAGACCCAGTACTTC. As protein: CASSEGTSMAETQYF.